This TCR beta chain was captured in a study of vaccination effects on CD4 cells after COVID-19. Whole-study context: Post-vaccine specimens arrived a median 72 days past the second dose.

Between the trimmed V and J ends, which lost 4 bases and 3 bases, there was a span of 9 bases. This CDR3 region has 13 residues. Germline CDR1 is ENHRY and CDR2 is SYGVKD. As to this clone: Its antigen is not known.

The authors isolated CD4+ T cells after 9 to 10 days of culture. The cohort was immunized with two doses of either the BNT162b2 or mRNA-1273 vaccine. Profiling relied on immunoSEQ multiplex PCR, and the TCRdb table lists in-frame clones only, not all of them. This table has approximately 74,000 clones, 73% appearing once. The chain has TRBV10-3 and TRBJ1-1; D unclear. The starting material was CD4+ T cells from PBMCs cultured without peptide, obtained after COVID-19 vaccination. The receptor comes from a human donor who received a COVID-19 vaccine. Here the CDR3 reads CAISAFGDTEAFF. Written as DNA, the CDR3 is TGTGCCATCAGTGCCTTCGGGGACACTGAAGCTTTCTTT.